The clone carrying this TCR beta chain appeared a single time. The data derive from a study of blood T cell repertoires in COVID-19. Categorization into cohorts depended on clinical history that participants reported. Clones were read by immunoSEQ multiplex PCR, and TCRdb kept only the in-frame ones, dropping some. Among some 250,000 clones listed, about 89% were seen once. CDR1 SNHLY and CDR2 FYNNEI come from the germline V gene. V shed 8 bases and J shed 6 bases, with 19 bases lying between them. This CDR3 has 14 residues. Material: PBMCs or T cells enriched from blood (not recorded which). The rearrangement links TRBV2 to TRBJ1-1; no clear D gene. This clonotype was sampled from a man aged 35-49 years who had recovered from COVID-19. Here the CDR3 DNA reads TGTGCCAGCCGTCTCCCGGGGTTTTATCCTGAAGCTTTCTTT. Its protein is CASRLPGFYPEAFF.